The sample holds many counts of the clone carrying this T cell receptor beta chain. Its target is not known. This entry is derived from a study of spatial heterogeneity in lung cancer. Using its own MiXCR run on the 5' RACE reads, TCRdb lists one record per CDR3 protein. The data show 9,500 to 10,000 distinct CDR3 sequences, about 5.7% seen once. Study observations and caveats: Sequencing reached an estimated coverage of tumor T cells that was only about 7% for alpha chains and roughly 13% for beta chains. Tumoral mutation counts were tracked by counts of expanded intratumoral alpha and beta TCRs.

This sample's time point: sample taken at primary tumor resection. The sample here was lung tumor tissue, taken at surgery. The receptor was derived from a female donor with early-stage non-small cell lung cancer.

CDR3 sequence (DNA): TGCAGCGTTGACCGGACAGGGAGCACCGGGGAGCTGTTTTTT. It encodes CSVDRTGSTGELFF. V gene TRBV29-1 combines with J gene TRBJ2-2; 8 nucleotides align to TRBD1. The ends lost 3 bases at V and 4 bases at J; junction bases unmatched: 4. The CDR3 contains 14 residues. Germline V gene lookup returns CDR1 SQVTM and CDR2 ANQGSEA.